This T cell receptor (beta chain) comes out of a study of blood T cell repertoires in COVID-19. CDR3 length: 15 residues. The germline V and J ends were trimmed by 3 bases and 6 bases, with 16 bases remaining between them. In germline, CDR1 is SGDLS, CDR2 YYNGEE. The count of this clone is one. Produced via immunoSEQ multiplex PCR; TCRdb's table is partial and in-frame only. The sample shows some 150,000 clones, approximately 90% of them seen only once. The specimen sequenced was peripheral blood. The V gene is TRBV9, the J gene TRBJ2-1; a weak D match, TRBD1 (5 bases). This receptor was identified in a man aged 55-75 years with active or convalescent COVID-19. CDR3 in DNA: TGTGCCAGCAGCGCAGGTGGGGCCAGTTCCAATGAGCAGTTCTTC. Protein product: CASSAGGASSNEQFF.